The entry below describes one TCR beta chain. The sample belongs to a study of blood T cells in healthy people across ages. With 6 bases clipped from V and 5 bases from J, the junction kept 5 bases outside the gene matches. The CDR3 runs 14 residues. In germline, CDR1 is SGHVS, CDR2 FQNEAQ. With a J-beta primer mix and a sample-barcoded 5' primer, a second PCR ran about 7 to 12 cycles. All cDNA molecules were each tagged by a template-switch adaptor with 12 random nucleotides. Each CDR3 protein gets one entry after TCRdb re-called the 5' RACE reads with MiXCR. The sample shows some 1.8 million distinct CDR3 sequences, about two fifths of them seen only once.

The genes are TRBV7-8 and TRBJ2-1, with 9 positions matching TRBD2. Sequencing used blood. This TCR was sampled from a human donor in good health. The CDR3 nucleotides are TGTGCCAGCAGAAACAAGCGGGGGGACAATGAGCAGTTCTTC. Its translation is CASRNKRGDNEQFF.